This T cell receptor (beta chain) was sequenced in a study of blood T cell repertoires in COVID-19. Study information: Nucleic acid was either cDNA or gDNA, and it came from T cells, B-cell-depleted T cells, or PBMCs.

TCRdb's table, derived via immunoSEQ multiplex PCR, lists solely in-frame clones and lacks some. This table holds some 270,000 clones, about 91% found once. The CDR3 is 15 residues long. The germline gives CDR1 SGHTA, CDR2 FQGNSA. V dropped 6 bases and J dropped 5 bases, with 16 bases sitting between them. V usage is TRBV7-2 and J usage is TRBJ1-4; unclear D gene. The sequencing sample was made of PBMCs or T cells enriched from blood (not recorded which). This TCR was sampled from a man aged 40-55 years who had been exposed to COVID-19. Here the CDR3 reads CASRPTGSSNEKLFF. The CDR3 nucleotides read TGTGCCAGCAGGCCCACGGGATCTTCAAATGAAAAACTGTTTTTT.